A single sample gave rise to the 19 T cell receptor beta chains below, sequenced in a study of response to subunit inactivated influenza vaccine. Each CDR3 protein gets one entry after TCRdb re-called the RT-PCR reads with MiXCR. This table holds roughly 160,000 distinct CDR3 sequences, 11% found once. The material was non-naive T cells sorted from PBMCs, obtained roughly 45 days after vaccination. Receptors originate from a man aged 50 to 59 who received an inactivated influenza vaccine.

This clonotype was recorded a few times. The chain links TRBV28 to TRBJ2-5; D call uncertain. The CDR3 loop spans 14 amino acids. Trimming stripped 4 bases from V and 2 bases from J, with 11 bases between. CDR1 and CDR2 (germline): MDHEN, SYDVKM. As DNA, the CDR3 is TGTGCCAGCAGTTGGCAGGCAAGACAAGAGACCCAGTACTTC. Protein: CASSWQARQETQYF.

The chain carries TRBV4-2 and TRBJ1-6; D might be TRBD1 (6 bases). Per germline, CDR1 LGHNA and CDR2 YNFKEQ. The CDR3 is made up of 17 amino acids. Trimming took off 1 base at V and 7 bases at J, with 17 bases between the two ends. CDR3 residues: CASSQGRSGGRNSPLHF. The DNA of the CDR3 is TGTGCCAGCAGCCAAGGCCGCTCGGGGGGCCGGAATTCACCCCTCCACTTT.

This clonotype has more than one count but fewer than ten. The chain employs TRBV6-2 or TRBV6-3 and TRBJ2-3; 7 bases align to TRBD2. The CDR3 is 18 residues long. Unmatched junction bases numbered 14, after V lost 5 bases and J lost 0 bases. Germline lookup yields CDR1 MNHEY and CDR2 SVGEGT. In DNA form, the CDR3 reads TGTGCCAGCAGTCTCCTCGAGCGGGATATATCTAGCACAGATACGCAGTATTTT. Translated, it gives CASSLLERDISSTDTQYF.

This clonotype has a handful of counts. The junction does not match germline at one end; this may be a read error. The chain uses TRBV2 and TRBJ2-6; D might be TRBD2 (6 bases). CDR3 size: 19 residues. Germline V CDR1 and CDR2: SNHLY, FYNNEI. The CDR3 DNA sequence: TGTGCCATCAGTTTATGGAGGGTTTTCTCGGGCTCTGGGGCCAACGTCCTGACTTTC. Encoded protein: CAISLWRVFSGSGANVLTF.

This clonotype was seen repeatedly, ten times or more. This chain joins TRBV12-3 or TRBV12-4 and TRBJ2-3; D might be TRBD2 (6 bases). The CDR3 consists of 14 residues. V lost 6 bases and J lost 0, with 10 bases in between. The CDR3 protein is CASSGTSSTDTQYF. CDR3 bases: TGTGCCAGCAGCGGGACTTCTAGCACAGATACGCAGTATTTT.

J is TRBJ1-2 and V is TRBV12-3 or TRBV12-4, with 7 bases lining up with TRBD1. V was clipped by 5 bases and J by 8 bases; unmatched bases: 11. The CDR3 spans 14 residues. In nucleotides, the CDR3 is TGTGCCAGCAGTATCAGACAGGGAACGGGGGGCTACACCTTC. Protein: CASSIRQGTGGYTF.

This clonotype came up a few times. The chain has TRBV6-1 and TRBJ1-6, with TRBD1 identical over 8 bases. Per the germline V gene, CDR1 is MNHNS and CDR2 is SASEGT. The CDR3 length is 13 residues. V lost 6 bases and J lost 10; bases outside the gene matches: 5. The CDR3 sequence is CASRTGDQSPLHF. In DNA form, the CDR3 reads TGTGCCAGCAGGACAGGGGACCAGTCACCCCTCCACTTT.

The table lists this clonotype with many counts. CDR3 bases: TGTGCCACCAGCAGAGGCCCTTCGGAGGGCAGCTATGGCTACACCTTC. It is translated as CATSRGPSEGSYGYTF. V and J are TRBV15 and TRBJ1-2; the D is unclear. Germline V gene lookup returns CDR1 LNHNV and CDR2 YYDKDF (reference sequence). The length of the CDR3 is 16 residues. Trimming pared 1 base from V and 4 bases from J, leaving 16 bases between.

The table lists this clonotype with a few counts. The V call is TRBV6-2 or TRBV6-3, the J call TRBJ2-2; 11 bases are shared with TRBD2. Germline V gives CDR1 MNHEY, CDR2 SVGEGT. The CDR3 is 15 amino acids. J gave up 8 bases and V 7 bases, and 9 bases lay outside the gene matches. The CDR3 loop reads CASTGTSGPAGELFF. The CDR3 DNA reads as TGTGCCAGCACGGGGACTAGCGGACCCGCGGGGGAGCTGTTTTTT.

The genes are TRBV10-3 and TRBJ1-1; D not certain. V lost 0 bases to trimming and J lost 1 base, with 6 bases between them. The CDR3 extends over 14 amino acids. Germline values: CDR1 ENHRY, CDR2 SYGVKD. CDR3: CAISESGRNTEAFF. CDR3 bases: TGTGCCATCAGTGAGTCGGGCCGGAACACTGAAGCTTTCTTT.

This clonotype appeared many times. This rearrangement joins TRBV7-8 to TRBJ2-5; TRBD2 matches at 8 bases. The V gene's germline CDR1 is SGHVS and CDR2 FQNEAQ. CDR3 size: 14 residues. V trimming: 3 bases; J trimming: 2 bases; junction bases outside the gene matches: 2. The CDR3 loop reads CASSFLAGQETQYF. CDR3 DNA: TGTGCCAGCAGCTTCCTAGCGGGTCAAGAGACCCAGTACTTC.

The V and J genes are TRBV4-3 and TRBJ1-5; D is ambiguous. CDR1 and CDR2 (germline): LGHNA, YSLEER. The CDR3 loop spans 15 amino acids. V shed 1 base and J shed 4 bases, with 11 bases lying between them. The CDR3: CASSQVHGMNQPQHF. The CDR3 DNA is TGCGCCAGCAGCCAAGTGCACGGGATGAATCAGCCCCAGCATTTT.

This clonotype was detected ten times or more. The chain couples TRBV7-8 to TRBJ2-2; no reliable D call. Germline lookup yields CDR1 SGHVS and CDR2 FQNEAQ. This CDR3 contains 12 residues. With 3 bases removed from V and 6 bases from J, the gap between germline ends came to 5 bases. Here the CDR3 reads CASSFSAGELFF. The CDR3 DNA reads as TGTGCCAGCAGCTTTAGTGCCGGGGAGCTGTTTTTT.

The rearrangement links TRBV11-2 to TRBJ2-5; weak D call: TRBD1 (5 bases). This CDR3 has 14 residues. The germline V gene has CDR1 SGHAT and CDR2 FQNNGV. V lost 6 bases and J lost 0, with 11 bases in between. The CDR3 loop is CASREQVYQETQYF. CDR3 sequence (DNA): TGTGCCAGCAGGGAACAGGTGTACCAAGAGACCCAGTACTTC.

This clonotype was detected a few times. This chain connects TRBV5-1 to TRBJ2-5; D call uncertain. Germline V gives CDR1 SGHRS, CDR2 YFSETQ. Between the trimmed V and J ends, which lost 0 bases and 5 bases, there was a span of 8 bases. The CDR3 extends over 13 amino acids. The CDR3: CASSLGQVETQYF. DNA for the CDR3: TGCGCCAGCAGCTTGGGGCAGGTCGAGACCCAGTACTTC.

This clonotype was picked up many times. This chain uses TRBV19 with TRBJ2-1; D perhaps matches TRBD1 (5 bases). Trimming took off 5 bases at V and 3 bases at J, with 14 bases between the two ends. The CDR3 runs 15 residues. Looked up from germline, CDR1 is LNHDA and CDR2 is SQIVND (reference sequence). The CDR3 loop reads CASSVGWGNYNEQFF. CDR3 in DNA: TGTGCCAGTAGTGTCGGGTGGGGCAACTACAATGAGCAGTTCTTC.

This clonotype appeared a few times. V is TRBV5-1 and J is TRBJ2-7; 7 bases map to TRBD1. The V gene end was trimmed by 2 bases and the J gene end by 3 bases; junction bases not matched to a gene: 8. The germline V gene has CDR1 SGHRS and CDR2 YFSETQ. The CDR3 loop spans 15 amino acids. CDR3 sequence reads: CASSFRQGVSYEQYF. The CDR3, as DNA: TGCGCCAGCAGCTTCAGACAGGGTGTAAGCTACGAGCAGTACTTC. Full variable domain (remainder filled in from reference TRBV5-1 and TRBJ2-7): KAGVTQTPRYLIKTRGQQVTLSCSPISGHRSVSWYQQTPGQGLQFLFEYFSETQRNKGNFPGRFSGRQFSNSRSEMNVSTLELGDSALYLCASSFRQGVSYEQYFGPGTRLTVT.

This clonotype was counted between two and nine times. CDR3 residues: CASSGSRTGRQETQYF. CDR3 coding DNA: TGTGCCAGCAGCGGGAGTCGGACAGGCCGACAAGAGACCCAGTACTTC. This chain uses TRBV7-8 with TRBJ2-5; TRBD1 aligns across 7 bases. V gave up 5 bases and J gave up 2 bases; unmatched junction bases: 11. Germline V gene sequence: CDR1 SGHVS, CDR2 FQNEAQ. This CDR3 is built from 16 residues.

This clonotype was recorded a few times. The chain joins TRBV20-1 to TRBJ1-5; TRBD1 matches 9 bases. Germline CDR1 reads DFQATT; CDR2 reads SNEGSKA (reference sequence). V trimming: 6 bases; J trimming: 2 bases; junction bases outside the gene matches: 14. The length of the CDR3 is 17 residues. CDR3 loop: CSATNPGQGLGNQPQHF. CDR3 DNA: TGCAGTGCAACTAACCCGGGACAGGGATTGGGCAATCAGCCCCAGCATTTT.